This T cell receptor beta chain originates from a study of cytomegalovirus exposure and HLA in healthy donors. Turning to the study itself: Genotyping showed about 80% of approximately 430 donors falling in the Caucasian-associated ancestry cluster. General study findings and limits: Apart from CMV serostatus, no immune exposure information was available. As a later analysis showed, several of the most significant clusters appeared to be linked to common viral pathogens.

Primers: 60 Vbeta forward and 13 Jbeta reverse. Only in-frame clones appear in the TCRdb table, and some are missing; sequencing was by immunoSEQ multiplex PCR. The sample gives about 130,000 clones, just under 80% of which show up once; about 1.8% is in the top ten. As regards this clone: The antigen is unknown.

Trimming cost V 5 bases and J 2 bases, with 13 bases left between them. CDR1 and CDR2 from the germline V gene are LNHNV and YYDKDF (reference sequence). The CDR3 extends over 15 amino acids. This TCR derives from a woman aged 40-49 years in good health and CMV-seronegative. Sequenced: PBMCs. The chain has TRBV15 and TRBJ1-5; TRBD1 is a possible D gene (5 bases). In DNA form, the CDR3 reads TGTGCCACCAGCTTTCGGGGGTTGGGCAATCAGCCCCAGCATTTT. Residues: CATSFRGLGNQPQHF.